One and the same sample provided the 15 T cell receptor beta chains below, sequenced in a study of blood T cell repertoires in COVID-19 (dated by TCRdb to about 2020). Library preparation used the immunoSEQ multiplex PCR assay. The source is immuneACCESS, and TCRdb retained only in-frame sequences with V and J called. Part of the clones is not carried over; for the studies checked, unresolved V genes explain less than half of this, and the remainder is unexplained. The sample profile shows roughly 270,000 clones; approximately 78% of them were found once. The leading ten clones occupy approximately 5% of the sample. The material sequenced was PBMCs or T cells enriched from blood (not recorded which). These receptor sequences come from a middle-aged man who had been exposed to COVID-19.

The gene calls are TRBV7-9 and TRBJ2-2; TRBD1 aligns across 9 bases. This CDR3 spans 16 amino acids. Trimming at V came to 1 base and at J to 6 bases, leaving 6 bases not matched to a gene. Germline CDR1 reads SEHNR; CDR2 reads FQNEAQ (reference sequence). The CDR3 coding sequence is TGTGCCAGCAGCTTAGAAGGACAGGGGTTGGCCGGGGAGCTGTTTTTT. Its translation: CASSLEGQGLAGELFF.

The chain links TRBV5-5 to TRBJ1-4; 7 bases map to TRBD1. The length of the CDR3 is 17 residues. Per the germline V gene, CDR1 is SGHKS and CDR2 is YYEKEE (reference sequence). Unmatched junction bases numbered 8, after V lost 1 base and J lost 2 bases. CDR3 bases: TGTGCCAGCAGCTTGAAAATGGGACAGCTCACTAATGAAAAACTGTTTTTT. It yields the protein CASSLKMGQLTNEKLFF.

CDR3 sequence reads: CSASRQGGANVLTF. As DNA, the CDR3 is TGCAGTGCTAGTCGTCAGGGAGGGGCCAACGTCCTGACTTTC. This sequence joins TRBV20-1 and TRBJ2-6; D is perhaps TRBD1 (5 bases). This CDR3 is 14 amino acids long. V lost 3 bases and J lost 4, with 10 bases in between. Germline values: CDR1 DFQATT, CDR2 SNEGSKA (reference sequence).

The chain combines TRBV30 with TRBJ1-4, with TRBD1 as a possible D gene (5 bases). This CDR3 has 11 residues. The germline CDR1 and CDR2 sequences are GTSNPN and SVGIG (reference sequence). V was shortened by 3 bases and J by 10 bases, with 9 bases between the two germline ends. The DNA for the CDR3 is TGTGCCTGGAGCGTAGGGGTAAAACTGTTTTTT. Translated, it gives CAWSVGVKLFF.

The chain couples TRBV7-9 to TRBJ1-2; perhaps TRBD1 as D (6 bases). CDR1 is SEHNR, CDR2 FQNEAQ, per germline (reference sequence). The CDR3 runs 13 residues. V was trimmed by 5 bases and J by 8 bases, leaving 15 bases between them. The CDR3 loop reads CASSPRDMGGYTF. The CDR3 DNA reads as TGTGCCAGCAGCCCTCGGGACATGGGCGGCTACACCTTC.

DNA for the CDR3: TGTGCCAGCAGCTTAAACGCAGGGAACAATAATTCACCCCTCCACTTT. Residues: CASSLNAGNNNSPLHF. The chain carries TRBV7-6 and TRBJ1-6, with D tentatively TRBD1 (5 bases). V was cut by 2 bases and J by 5 bases, with 13 bases left in between. CDR3 length: 16 residues. Germline CDR1 reads SGHVS; CDR2 reads FNYEAQ.

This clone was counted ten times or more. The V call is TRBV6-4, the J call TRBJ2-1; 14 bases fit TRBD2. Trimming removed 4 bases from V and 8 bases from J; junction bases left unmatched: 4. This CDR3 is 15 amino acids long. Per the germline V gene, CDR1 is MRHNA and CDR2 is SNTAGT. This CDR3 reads CASSAGTSGSDEQFF. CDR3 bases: TGTGCCAGCAGTGCCGGGACTAGCGGGAGCGATGAGCAGTTCTTC.

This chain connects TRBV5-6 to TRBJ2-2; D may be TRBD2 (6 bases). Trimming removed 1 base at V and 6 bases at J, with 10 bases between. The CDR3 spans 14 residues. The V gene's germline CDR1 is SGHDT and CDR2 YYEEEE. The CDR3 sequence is CASSLTSSSGELFF. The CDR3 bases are TGTGCCAGCAGCTTGACTAGCTCGTCCGGGGAGCTGTTTTTT.

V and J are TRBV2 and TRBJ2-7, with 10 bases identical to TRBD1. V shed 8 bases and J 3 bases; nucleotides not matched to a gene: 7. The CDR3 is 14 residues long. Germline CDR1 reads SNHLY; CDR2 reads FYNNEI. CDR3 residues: CASLPDRGNYEQYF. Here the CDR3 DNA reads TGTGCCAGCCTCCCGGACAGGGGGAACTACGAGCAGTACTTC.

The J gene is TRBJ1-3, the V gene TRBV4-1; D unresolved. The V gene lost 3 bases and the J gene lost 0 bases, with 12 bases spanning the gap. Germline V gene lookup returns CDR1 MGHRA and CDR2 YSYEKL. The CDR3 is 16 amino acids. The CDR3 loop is CASSQRTAGSGNTIYF. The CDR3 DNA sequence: TGCGCCAGCAGCCAGAGGACTGCGGGCTCTGGAAACACCATATATTTT.

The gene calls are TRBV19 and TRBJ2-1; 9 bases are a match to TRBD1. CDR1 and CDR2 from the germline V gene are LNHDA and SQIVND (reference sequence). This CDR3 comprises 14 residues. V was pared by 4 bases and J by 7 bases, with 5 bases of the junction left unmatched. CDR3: CASSTDRGFNEQFF. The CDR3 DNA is TGTGCCAGTAGTACGGACAGGGGCTTTAATGAGCAGTTCTTC.

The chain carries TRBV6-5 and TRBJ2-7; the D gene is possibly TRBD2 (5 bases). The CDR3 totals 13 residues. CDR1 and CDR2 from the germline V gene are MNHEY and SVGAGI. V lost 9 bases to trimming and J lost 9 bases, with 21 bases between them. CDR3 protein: CASRSSSYERQYF. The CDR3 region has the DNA TGTGCCAGTCGAAGCTCTAGCTACGAGCGGCAGTACTTC.

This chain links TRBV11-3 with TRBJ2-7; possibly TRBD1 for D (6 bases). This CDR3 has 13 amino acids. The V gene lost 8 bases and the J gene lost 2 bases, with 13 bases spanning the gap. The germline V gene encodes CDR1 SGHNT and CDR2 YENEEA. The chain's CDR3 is CASSVGQTYEQYF. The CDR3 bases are TGTGCCAGCTCCGTTGGACAGACCTACGAGCAGTACTTC.

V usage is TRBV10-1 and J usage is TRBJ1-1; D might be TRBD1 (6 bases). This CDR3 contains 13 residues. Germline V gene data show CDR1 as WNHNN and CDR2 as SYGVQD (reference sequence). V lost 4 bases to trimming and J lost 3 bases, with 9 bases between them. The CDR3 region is CASSGQEDTEAFF. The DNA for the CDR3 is TGCGCCAGCAGTGGACAGGAGGACACTGAAGCTTTCTTT.

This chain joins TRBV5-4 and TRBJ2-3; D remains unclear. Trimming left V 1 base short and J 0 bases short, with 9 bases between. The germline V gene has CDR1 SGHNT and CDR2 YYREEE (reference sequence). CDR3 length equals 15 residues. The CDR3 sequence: CASSLSWASTDTQYF. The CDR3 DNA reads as TGTGCCAGCAGCTTGTCGTGGGCGAGCACAGATACGCAGTATTTT.